This T cell receptor (beta chain) was obtained from a study of cytomegalovirus exposure and HLA in healthy donors. Study as a whole: In a previous analysis, 120 million or so unique TCR beta sequences were found from some 200 million T cells. An early data release held some 85 million unique TCRs from HLA-typed donors.

PCR used 60 Vbeta primers and 13 Jbeta primers. Libraries were prepared by immunoSEQ multiplex PCR; TCRdb keeps only in-frame clonotypes and omits some of them. The sample shows over 150,000 clones, over 75% of them seen only once. A remark on this clone: No antigen is known for it.

Germline V lookup: CDR1 SGHRS, CDR2 YFSETQ. The CDR3 extends over 14 amino acids. Deletions cut 0 bases from V and 0 bases from J, with 7 bases between. The study, taken as a whole, reports: It was assumed in the presence/absence analyses that sequencing depth was roughly uniform across donors. For most TCR beta V segments, an earlier analysis put the productive rate at about 90% or about 30% of the time.

The specimen was PBMCs. This receptor was obtained from a woman aged 18-29 years in good health and CMV-seronegative. The V gene is TRBV5-1, the J gene TRBJ2-7; unclear D gene. Here the CDR3 reads CASSLVVSSYEQYF. The CDR3 nucleotides are TGCGCCAGCAGCTTGGTTGTCAGCTCCTACGAGCAGTACTTC.